Listed below are T cell receptor beta chains from one sample, sequenced in a study of T cell responses to AZD1222 COVID-19 vaccine. Clones were read by immunoSEQ multiplex PCR, and TCRdb kept only the in-frame ones, dropping some. The sample holds roughly 140,000 clones; more than 85% are singletons and the top ten take more than 3%. Here the sequenced sample was peripheral blood, taken 28 days after the second AZD1222 dose. Receptors originate from an adult who received the AZD1222 COVID-19 vaccine. CDR3s include the opening cysteine and the closing phenylalanine or tryptophan. The D gene is left open where the match is weak. Size values are once, few and many counts, or a class for expanded clones, and some rows have none.

DNA: TGTGCCAGCAGCCCTCCTAGGCCCGAGCAGTACTTC; CDR3: CASSPPRPEQYF; J: TRBJ2-7; size: NA; D: NA; V: TRBV28; length: 12
DNA: TGTGCCAGCAGCTCCAGAGGCCTAGCGGGAGGGGCCGGGGAGCTGTTTTTT; CDR3: CASSSRGLAGGAGELFF; J: TRBJ2-2; size: once; D: TRBD2; V: TRBV7-2; length: 17
DNA: TGTGCCAGCAGCCAATCGGAAGCAACTAATGAAAAACTGTTTTTT; CDR3: CASSQSEATNEKLFF; J: TRBJ1-4; size: NA; D: NA; V: TRBV16; length: 15
DNA: TGTGCCAGCAGCTTCAGGGTTTACGAGCAGTACTTC; CDR3: CASSFRVYEQYF; J: TRBJ2-7; size: NA; D: NA; V: TRBV11-1; length: 12
DNA: TGTGCCAGCCGATTGTTTGGACAGGTTAGCAATCAGCCCCAGCATTTT; CDR3: CASRLFGQVSNQPQHF; J: TRBJ1-5; size: NA; D: TRBD1; V: TRBV19; length: 16
DNA: TGTGCCAGCAGCTTAGGGGACACTGAAGCTTTCTTT; CDR3: CASSLGDTEAFF; J: TRBJ1-1; size: NA; D: NA; V: TRBV11-2; length: 12
DNA: TGTGCCAGCAGTTCCCCGCGCTCCGGGCAGGGGGCAGGGGGCTACACCTTC; CDR3: CASSSPRSGQGAGGYTF; J: TRBJ1-2; size: NA; D: TRBD1; V: TRBV28; length: 17
DNA: TGTGCCAGCAGCGCCCGGGACAGGGTGTCCGAGCAGTACTTC; CDR3: CASSARDRVSEQYF; J: TRBJ2-7; size: NA; D: TRBD1; V: TRBV5-6; length: 14
DNA: TGTGCCATCAGTGAGGGGCGGGCCCAAGAGACCCAGTACTTC; CDR3: CAISEGRAQETQYF; J: TRBJ2-5; size: NA; D: NA; V: TRBV10-3; length: 14
DNA: TGTGCCAGCAGCTTGAGCGGGTCTGAAGCTTTCTTT; CDR3: CASSLSGSEAFF; J: TRBJ1-1; size: NA; D: NA; V: TRBV5-8; length: 12
DNA: TGCAGTGCTAGTTCCCTAGCGGGATCCGCCCAAGAGACCCAGTACTTC; CDR3: CSASSLAGSAQETQYF; J: TRBJ2-5; size: NA; D: TRBD2; V: TRBV20-1; length: 16
DNA: TGTGCCAGTAGTCAGACAGGGCCTAATGAAAAACTGTTTTTT; CDR3: CASSQTGPNEKLFF; J: TRBJ1-4; size: NA; D: TRBD1; V: TRBV19; length: 14
DNA: TGTGCCAGCTCACCATCGGTTCGGTGGGGCTATGGCTACACCTTC; CDR3: CASSPSVRWGYGYTF; J: TRBJ1-2; size: NA; D: NA; V: TRBV18; length: 15
DNA: TGTGCCACCAGCGCTAGAACAGGGGTAAATGAAAAACTGTTTTTT; CDR3: CATSARTGVNEKLFF; J: TRBJ1-4; size: NA; D: TRBD1; V: TRBV15; length: 15
DNA: TGCGCCAGCAGCTTTTGGGGGGGACGCACTGAAGCTTTCTTT; CDR3: CASSFWGGRTEAFF; J: TRBJ1-1; size: NA; D: NA; V: TRBV5-1; length: 14
DNA: TGTGCCAGCAGCCGGCCGGGGGACTCTGGGGCCAACGTCCTGACTTTC; CDR3: CASSRPGDSGANVLTF; J: TRBJ2-6; size: NA; D: NA; V: TRBV11-1; length: 16
DNA: TGCGCCAGCAGGGTAGATGCAGATACGCAGTATTTT; CDR3: CASRVDADTQYF; J: TRBJ2-3; size: NA; D: NA; V: TRBV5-1; length: 12
DNA: TGCAGCGGTAGAGACAGAGCCGAGCAGTTCTTC; CDR3: CSGRDRAEQFF; J: TRBJ2-1; size: NA; D: NA; V: TRBV29-1; length: 11
DNA: TGTGCCAGCAGCTTATCACACCAAAGACGCACCGGGGAGCTGTTTTTT; CDR3: CASSLSHQRRTGELFF; J: TRBJ2-2; size: NA; D: NA; V: TRBV11-2; length: 16
DNA: TGTGCCAGCAGCCTCAATTTGGGGCCCCAGCATTTT; CDR3: CASSLNLGPQHF; J: TRBJ1-5; size: NA; D: NA; V: TRBV7-6; length: 12
DNA: TGTGCCAGTAGTATGGGAGGACTAGCGGGAGGCACGCCTAATGAGCAGTTCTTC; CDR3: CASSMGGLAGGTPNEQFF; J: TRBJ2-1; size: NA; D: TRBD2; V: TRBV19; length: 18
DNA: TGTGCCAGTAGTGAAACAGGGGAAGGGATGAACACTGAAGCTTTCTTT; CDR3: CASSETGEGMNTEAFF; J: TRBJ1-1; size: NA; D: TRBD1; V: TRBV19; length: 16
DNA: TGTGCCAGCAGTGATTCCGGACAGAAGGGTAGCAATCAGCCCCAGCATTTT; CDR3: CASSDSGQKGSNQPQHF; J: TRBJ1-5; size: NA; D: NA; V: TRBV6-1; length: 17
DNA: TGTGCCAGCTCACCAAACCACGATGAGCAGTTCTTC; CDR3: CASSPNHDEQFF; J: TRBJ2-1; size: NA; D: NA; V: TRBV18; length: 12
DNA: TGTGCCAGTAGTATATCTCTAGCGGGAGTCTCTGAGCAGTTCTTC; CDR3: CASSISLAGVSEQFF; J: TRBJ2-1; size: NA; D: TRBD2; V: TRBV19; length: 15
DNA: TGTGCCAGCCAGAGGCTAGCGGGATATGTCGGCAATGAGCAGTTCTTC; CDR3: CASQRLAGYVGNEQFF; J: TRBJ2-1; size: NA; D: TRBD2; V: TRBV19; length: 16
DNA: TGTGCCAGCAGCCAAGTATCCGGGACTAGTGGCGAGCAGTACTTC; CDR3: CASSQVSGTSGEQYF; J: TRBJ2-7; size: few; D: TRBD2; V: TRBV14; length: 15
DNA: TGTGCCAGCAGTTACTCGGTACAGTACACTGAAGCTTTCTTT; CDR3: CASSYSVQYTEAFF; J: TRBJ1-1; size: NA; D: NA; V: TRBV6-5; length: 14
DNA: TGTGCCAGCAGTCCCTCGAGCTACGGCTACACCTTC; CDR3: CASSPSSYGYTF; J: TRBJ1-2; size: NA; D: NA; V: TRBV7-9; length: 12
DNA: TGTGCCAGCAGCCCTCAACTAGCGGGGTTCACAGATACGCAGTATTTT; CDR3: CASSPQLAGFTDTQYF; J: TRBJ2-3; size: NA; D: TRBD2; V: TRBV9; length: 16
DNA: TGTGCCACCAGCAGAGATTTCGGCAAGAACTACGAGCAGTACTTC; CDR3: CATSRDFGKNYEQYF; J: TRBJ2-7; size: NA; D: NA; V: TRBV15; length: 15
DNA: TGCGCCAGCAGTGAGACTAGCGGAACCAATACGCAGTATTTT; CDR3: CASSETSGTNTQYF; J: TRBJ2-3; size: NA; D: TRBD2; V: TRBV10-1; length: 14
DNA: TGTGCCAGCAGTTTACTCCAGGCCGGGGGCTACACCTTC; CDR3: CASSLLQAGGYTF; J: TRBJ1-2; size: NA; D: NA; V: TRBV12-3/TRBV12-4; length: 13
DNA: TGTGCCAGCAGTTATTGGAACGGGGAGCTGTTTTTT; CDR3: CASSYWNGELFF; J: TRBJ2-2; size: NA; D: NA; V: TRBV6-5; length: 12
DNA: TGTGCCAGCAGCTTAGCGTTGGGTAGCGGGAGGGATAACGAGCAGTACTTC; CDR3: CASSLALGSGRDNEQYF; J: TRBJ2-7; size: NA; D: TRBD2; V: TRBV7-9; length: 17
DNA: TGTGCCAGCAGTTTGACAGGGGACAACACTGAAGCTTTCTTT; CDR3: CASSLTGDNTEAFF; J: TRBJ1-1; size: NA; D: TRBD1; V: TRBV4-2; length: 14
DNA: TGCGCCAGCAGTGAGTTGGAGGGAGTCGATGAGCAGTTCTTC; CDR3: CASSELEGVDEQFF; J: TRBJ2-1; size: NA; D: NA; V: TRBV10-2; length: 14
DNA: TGTGCCAGCTCACCACTAGGGACTAGCGGGAGTCCGGATGAGCAGTTCTTC; CDR3: CASSPLGTSGSPDEQFF; J: TRBJ2-1; size: NA; D: TRBD2; V: TRBV18; length: 17
DNA: TGTGCCAGCAGTGACTTGAGTTATGGCAATCAGCCCCAGCATTTT; CDR3: CASSDLSYGNQPQHF; J: TRBJ1-5; size: NA; D: NA; V: TRBV2; length: 15
DNA: TGTGCCAGTAGTCCTCTGTGGGGGAGGGCCGGGGAGACCCAGTACTTC; CDR3: CASSPLWGRAGETQYF; J: TRBJ2-5; size: NA; D: TRBD2; V: TRBV19; length: 16
DNA: TGTGCCAGCAGTTACTTCGGGAGCTCCTATAATTCACCCCTCCACTTT; CDR3: CASSYFGSSYNSPLHF; J: TRBJ1-6; size: NA; D: NA; V: TRBV6-5; length: 16
DNA: TGCAGCGTTGAAGGGACACTAAACACTGAAGCTTTCTTT; CDR3: CSVEGTLNTEAFF; J: TRBJ1-1; size: NA; D: NA; V: TRBV29-1; length: 13
DNA: TGCAGCGTTGAGGGCGTCTCCTACGAGCAGTACTTC; CDR3: CSVEGVSYEQYF; J: TRBJ2-7; size: NA; D: NA; V: TRBV29-1; length: 12
DNA: TGTGCCAGCAGTTCCCTCCCAGGGGGCGACTATGGCTACACCTTC; CDR3: CASSSLPGGDYGYTF; J: TRBJ1-2; size: NA; D: TRBD1; V: TRBV28; length: 15
DNA: TGCGCCAGCAGCCAAGGAGGTGCCGAGCAGTACTTC; CDR3: CASSQGGAEQYF; J: TRBJ2-7; size: NA; D: NA; V: TRBV4-3; length: 12
DNA: TGTGCCACCAGTGGATCAAGGGGTGGGTCAGGAGAAGCTTTCTTT; CDR3: CATSGSRGGSGEAFF; J: TRBJ1-1; size: NA; D: NA; V: TRBV24-1; length: 15
DNA: TGTGCCAGCTCACCACAGGGGGAGTCGACCGAGCAGTACTTC; CDR3: CASSPQGESTEQYF; J: TRBJ2-7; size: NA; D: NA; V: TRBV18; length: 14
DNA: TGTGCCAGCAGCCCTCGGGGGGGCGGAAACACCATATATTTT; CDR3: CASSPRGGGNTIYF; J: TRBJ1-3; size: NA; D: NA; V: TRBV3-1/TRBV3-2; length: 14
DNA: TGTGCCAGCTCACCACGAACGTCAACAGGGGATGAAAAACTGTTTTTT; CDR3: CASSPRTSTGDEKLFF; J: TRBJ1-4; size: NA; D: TRBD1; V: TRBV18; length: 16
DNA: TGTGCCACCAGTGAAAAGATAGCGCCCAGCAAGGTTGAGCAGTTCTTC; CDR3: CATSEKIAPSKVEQFF; J: TRBJ2-1; size: NA; D: NA; V: TRBV24-1; length: 16
DNA: TGTGCCAGCAGCCAAGACAGGGTGGCTAACTATGGCTACACCTTC; CDR3: CASSQDRVANYGYTF; J: TRBJ1-2; size: NA; D: TRBD1; V: TRBV5-4; length: 15
DNA: TGTGCCAGCGGAGGACGGTCAGATACGCAGTATTTT; CDR3: CASGGRSDTQYF; J: TRBJ2-3; size: NA; D: NA; V: TRBV7-9; length: 12
DNA: TGTGCCAGCACCCCAAGCACCTCAGATACGCAGTATTTT; CDR3: CASTPSTSDTQYF; J: TRBJ2-3; size: NA; D: NA; V: TRBV7-8; length: 13
DNA: TGCGCCAGCAGTCCGAGCGGGAGGGGGGACACAGATACGCAGTATTTT; CDR3: CASSPSGRGDTDTQYF; J: TRBJ2-3; size: NA; D: TRBD2; V: TRBV10-1; length: 16
DNA: TGTGCCAGCAGCCCACCGGGACAGGGAGACAACGAGCAGTACTTC; CDR3: CASSPPGQGDNEQYF; J: TRBJ2-7; size: NA; D: TRBD1; V: TRBV7-2; length: 15
DNA: TGTGCCAGCAGCCCGGGACTGGGGAATGAAAAACTGTTTTTT; CDR3: CASSPGLGNEKLFF; J: TRBJ1-4; size: NA; D: NA; V: TRBV7-2; length: 14
DNA: TGTGCCAGCAGCTTAGCCGGAGGGAACACTGAAGCTTTCTTT; CDR3: CASSLAGGNTEAFF; J: TRBJ1-1; size: NA; D: NA; V: TRBV11-2; length: 14
DNA: TGTGCCAGCACCGGCCGGGACAGGGGGCTCAACGAGCAGTACTTC; CDR3: CASTGRDRGLNEQYF; J: TRBJ2-7; size: NA; D: TRBD1; V: TRBV6-5; length: 15
DNA: TGCGCCAGCAGCCAGTTTGGGACAGGGCCCGAAAAACTGTTTTTT; CDR3: CASSQFGTGPEKLFF; J: TRBJ1-4; size: NA; D: TRBD1; V: TRBV4-1; length: 15
DNA: TGTGCCAGCAGCCCTGGGGCTAGCGGGAGGATTACCGGCAATGAGCAGTTCTTC; CDR3: CASSPGASGRITGNEQFF; J: TRBJ2-1; size: NA; D: TRBD2; V: TRBV7-9; length: 18